The 11 T cell receptor beta chains below all came from one sample that was sequenced in a study of a mutant IDH1 vaccine in newly diagnosed glioma. As for time point: week 11, during vaccination. The investigators gave 300 ug of mutant IDH1 20-mer peptide in each vaccine dose, together with topical imiquimod. Produced via immunoSEQ multiplex PCR; TCRdb's table is partial and in-frame only. The sample carries about 32,000 clones, just under 80% recorded once. The antigens these receptors bind are not known. The sequenced sample was PBMCs, obtained from a glioma patient whose treatment included an IDH1 peptide vaccine. Receptors were obtained from a man aged 25 to 45 with glioma.

This clone was seen a few times. V is TRBV2 and J is TRBJ1-1; 8 bases map to TRBD1. The V and J ends lost 10 bases and 3 bases, in that order; junction bases with no gene match: 4. This CDR3 spans 12 amino acids. Germline CDR1 reads SNHLY; CDR2 reads FYNNEI. The CDR3 region is CAIPGGHTEAFF. The CDR3 nucleotides read TGTGCCATCCCAGGGGGCCACACTGAAGCTTTCTTT.

In this sample, this clone turned up once. This chain links TRBV18 with TRBJ1-2, with D possibly being TRBD1 (5 bases). V was clipped by 5 bases and J by 0 bases, with 13 bases between them. The CDR3 has 15 residues. Germline-derived CDR1 and CDR2 are KGHSH and LQKENI. In nucleotides, the CDR3 is TGTGCCAGCTCATACCGGGGAGGGGCTAACTATGGCTACACCTTC. Protein: CASSYRGGANYGYTF.

The CDR3 DNA sequence: TGTGCCAGCAGTTACTCCCGGACTAGCGAATCCTACGAGCAGTACTTC. The encoded protein is CASSYSRTSESYEQYF. The gene calls are TRBV6-6 and TRBJ2-7; 9 bases are shared with TRBD2. Germline V CDR1 and CDR2: MNHNY, SVGAGI (reference sequence). The V segment lost 0 bases and the J segment 1 base; nucleotides outside the gene matches: 4. This CDR3 contains 16 residues.

V and J are TRBV6-6 and TRBJ1-1; 7 bases are a match to TRBD1. This CDR3 is 13 amino acids long. The V gene end was trimmed by 6 bases and the J gene end by 5 bases; junction bases not matched to a gene: 6. Germline CDR1 and CDR2: MNHNY and SVGAGI (reference sequence). The CDR3 region is CASSRGAKTEAFF. The CDR3 DNA is TGTGCCAGCAGCAGGGGGGCTAAAACTGAAGCTTTCTTT.

The chain is built from TRBV4-1 and TRBJ2-5, with TRBD2 identical over 8 bases. This CDR3 spans 15 amino acids. The V segment lost 0 bases and the J segment 5 bases; nucleotides outside the gene matches: 5. Per germline, CDR1 MGHRA and CDR2 YSYEKL. The CDR3 region is CASSQDSRGGETQYF. In nucleotides, the CDR3 is TGCGCCAGCAGCCAAGATAGTCGGGGGGGCGAGACCCAGTACTTC.

V and J are TRBV6-1 and TRBJ1-1; no clear D. Trimming took off 6 bases at V and 2 bases at J, with 4 bases between the two ends. CDR3 length: 11 residues. CDR1 and CDR2 from the germline V gene are MNHNS and SASEGT. The CDR3 loop reads CASRTNTEAFF. The CDR3 DNA reads as TGTGCCAGCAGGACCAACACTGAAGCTTTCTTT.

This chain links TRBV7-8 with TRBJ2-1; 12 positions agree with TRBD2. Trimming removed 5 bases from V and 8 bases from J; junction bases left unmatched: 10. CDR3 size: 16 residues. Germline assignment: CDR1 SGHVS and CDR2 FQNEAQ. DNA of the CDR3: TGTGCCAGCAGCCTAGGACTAGCGGGATCTTATGATGAGCAGTTCTTC. It encodes CASSLGLAGSYDEQFF.

The gene calls are TRBV9 and TRBJ1-1; D is undetermined. The CDR3 loop spans 14 amino acids. Germline V gives CDR1 SGDLS, CDR2 YYNGEE. Trimming stripped 0 bases from V and 6 bases from J, with 12 bases between. As DNA, the CDR3 is TGTGCCAGCAGCGTAGAACCCCGGCAGTCTGAAGCTTTCTTT. Its translation is CASSVEPRQSEAFF.

The chain combines TRBV2 with TRBJ2-3; no clear D gene. Between the trimmed V and J ends, which lost 1 base and 2 bases, there was a span of 7 bases. Looked up from germline, CDR1 is SNHLY and CDR2 is FYNNEI. The CDR3 contains 14 residues. CDR3 region: CASSEVRPTDTQYF. CDR3 bases: TGTGCCAGCAGTGAAGTCAGACCCACAGATACGCAGTATTTT.

The V and J genes are TRBV4-3 and TRBJ1-2; D may be TRBD1 (5 bases). CDR1 and CDR2 from the germline V gene are LGHNA and YSLEER. Between the trimmed V and J ends, which lost 1 base and 0 bases, there was a span of 6 bases. The CDR3 has 14 amino acids. CDR3 region: CASSQGQTNYGYTF. CDR3 in DNA: TGCGCCAGCAGCCAAGGACAGACTAACTATGGCTACACCTTC.

This chain connects TRBV25-1 to TRBJ1-2, with 9 nucleotides matching TRBD1. The CDR3 length is 13 residues. Looked up from germline, CDR1 is MGHDK and CDR2 is SYGVNS. Trimming at V came to 6 bases and at J to 4 bases, leaving 3 bases not matched to a gene. CDR3 region: CASSTGGRYGYTF. The CDR3 nucleotides are TGTGCCAGCAGCACAGGGGGCCGCTATGGCTACACCTTC.